These 31 T cell receptor beta chains were all obtained from the same sample, sequenced in a study. The assay was immunoSEQ multiplex PCR, and TCRdb's table has in-frame clones only and misses some. The sample has 68,000 or so clones; just under 95% are singletons. Sequenced sample: PBMCs. These receptors were obtained from a middle-aged man with rheumatoid arthritis.

This chain connects TRBV7-2 to TRBJ2-1, with D perhaps matching TRBD1 or TRBD2 (5 bases each). CDR3 length: 14 amino acids. Trimming shortened V by 0 bases and J by 6 bases, and 9 bases separated the two germline ends. Per the germline V gene, CDR1 is SGHTA and CDR2 is FQGNSA. The CDR3 sequence: CASSLARGPNEQFF. The CDR3 DNA sequence: TGTGCCAGCAGCTTAGCACGGGGACCCAATGAGCAGTTCTTC.

V is TRBV7-3 and J is TRBJ2-1, with a tentative D call TRBD1 (5 bases). The CDR3 covers 15 residues. Per the germline V gene, CDR1 is SGHTA and CDR2 is FQGTGA. V was pared by 3 bases and J by 4 bases, with 13 bases between. The CDR3 DNA follows: TGTGCCAGCAGCTTTCAGGGCCAAGCTTACAATGAGCAGTTCTTC. This encodes CASSFQGQAYNEQFF.

This clone was counted once. The V and J genes are TRBV5-1 and TRBJ2-7; 7 positions match TRBD1. Germline V gene data show CDR1 as SGHRS and CDR2 as YFSETQ. The CDR3 is 14 amino acids. Trimming cost V 3 bases and J 6 bases; bases outside gene matches: 9. Here the CDR3 reads CASSSSTGFVEQYF. The CDR3 DNA follows: TGCGCCAGCAGCTCGTCGACAGGGTTCGTCGAGCAGTACTTC.

V usage is TRBV19 and J usage is TRBJ2-1, with a possible D match to TRBD1 (5 bases). CDR1 and CDR2 from the germline V gene are LNHDA and SQIVND (reference sequence). The CDR3 length is 15 residues. V was clipped by 5 bases and J by 0 bases, with 11 bases between them. CDR3 DNA sequence: TGTGCCAGTAGTCCTAAGGGGTACTCCTACAATGAGCAGTTCTTC. Protein sequence: CASSPKGYSYNEQFF.

The chain employs TRBV30 and TRBJ1-5; D is unresolved. V was clipped by 0 bases and J by 0 bases, with 6 bases between them. The CDR3 is made up of 14 amino acids. Germline V lookup: CDR1 GTSNPN, CDR2 SVGIG (reference sequence). The DNA of the CDR3 is TGTGCCTGGAGTGTAAGATATAGCAATCAGCCCCAGCATTTT. Protein product: CAWSVRYSNQPQHF.

This clone showed up just a few times. This chain uses TRBV19 with TRBJ1-5, with 8 bases that match TRBD1. This CDR3 contains 19 residues. Germline loops: CDR1 LNHDA, CDR2 SQIVND (reference sequence). Unmatched junction bases numbered 16, after V lost 5 bases and J lost 1 base. Here the CDR3 DNA reads TGTGCCAGTAGTCCCGGGGACAGGCGGACCCGTGGAAGCAATCAGCCCCAGCATTTT. Its translation is CASSPGDRRTRGSNQPQHF.

This sequence joins TRBV13 and TRBJ2-2, with 10 bases aligning to TRBD1. V trimming: 5 bases; J trimming: 6 bases; junction bases outside the gene matches: 3. Germline CDR1 PRHDT, CDR2 FYEKMQ (reference sequence). CDR3 size: 14 residues. The CDR3 reads CASSHGQGAGELFF. For the CDR3, the DNA is TGTGCCAGCAGCCATGGACAGGGGGCCGGGGAGCTGTTTTTT.

This clone was detected once. V is TRBV7-8 and J is TRBJ2-4; D gene uncertain. The germline V gene encodes CDR1 SGHVS and CDR2 FQNEAQ. CDR3 size: 16 residues. V lost 5 bases to trimming and J lost 0 bases, with 14 bases between them. The CDR3, as DNA: TGTGCCAGCAGCCGTTTGGGTGACAAAGCCAAAAACATTCAGTACTTC. The encoded protein is CASSRLGDKAKNIQYF.

J is TRBJ1-1 and V is TRBV30; 10 bases match TRBD1. V lost 5 bases and J lost 4; bases outside the gene matches: 4. The CDR3 runs to 13 residues. Germline V CDR1 and CDR2: GTSNPN, SVGIG (reference sequence). The CDR3 loop is CAWRTGGTTEAFF. The CDR3, as DNA: TGTGCCTGGCGGACAGGGGGGACCACTGAAGCTTTCTTT.

CDR3 in DNA: TGTGCCAGCAGTTACCCGTGGCTTAGGGACGAGCAGTACTTC. Translation: CASSYPWLRDEQYF. V usage is TRBV6-5 and J usage is TRBJ2-7, with D unresolved. The CDR3 length is 14 residues. In germline, CDR1 is MNHEY, CDR2 SVGAGI. V lost 2 bases and J 5 bases, leaving 13 bases between the germline ends.

V and J are TRBV24-1 and TRBJ2-1, with TRBD2 identical over 10 bases. Germline-derived CDR1 and CDR2 are KGHDR and SFDVKD. V gave up 0 bases and J gave up 5 bases; unmatched junction bases: 12. The CDR3 runs to 19 residues. Here the CDR3 DNA reads TGTGCCACCAGTGATTTGTCGGGACTAGCGCTTTTGGGAGACAATGAGCAGTTCTTC. As protein: CATSDLSGLALLGDNEQFF.

The chain links TRBV6-1 to TRBJ2-2; 7 bases are shared with TRBD2. The V gene end was trimmed by 1 base and the J gene end by 4 bases; junction bases not matched to a gene: 6. The CDR3 is 16 residues long. Germline lookup yields CDR1 MNHNS and CDR2 SASEGT. CDR3 sequence reads: CASSEEDGRITGELFF. The CDR3, as DNA: TGTGCCAGCAGTGAAGAGGACGGGAGGATCACCGGGGAGCTGTTTTTT.

The sample holds one count of this clone. The J gene is TRBJ2-1, the V gene TRBV7-2, with D tentatively TRBD2 (6 bases). CDR3 length equals 14 residues. Germline V gives CDR1 SGHTA, CDR2 FQGNSA. The V gene lost 4 bases and the J gene lost 8 bases, with 15 bases spanning the gap. DNA for the CDR3: TGTGCCAGCAGCTCCGGTCCGGGAGCATATGAGCAGTTCTTC. It translates to CASSSGPGAYEQFF.

This chain joins TRBV27 and TRBJ1-6, with D hard to call. The CDR3 covers 16 residues. V was clipped by 4 bases and J by 5 bases, with 15 bases between them. Germline lookup yields CDR1 MNHEY and CDR2 SMNVEV (reference sequence). CDR3 DNA: TGTGCCAGCAGTTGGAGGTGGGCAGCTCATAATTCACCCCTCCACTTT. As protein: CASSWRWAAHNSPLHF.

V and J are TRBV15 and TRBJ2-5, with a weak D call TRBD1 (6 bases). V shed 5 bases and J shed 4 bases, with 17 bases lying between them. The CDR3 has 15 residues. Per the germline V gene, CDR1 is LNHNV and CDR2 is YYDKDF (reference sequence). For the CDR3, the DNA is TGTGCCACCAGCGGGGGATTGGACAGTCGAGAGACCCAGTACTTC. Protein sequence: CATSGGLDSRETQYF. The full variable domain, completed using reference TRBV15 and TRBJ2-5, is DAMVIQNPRYQVTQFGKPVTLSCSQTLNHNVMYWYQQKSSQAPKLLFHYYDKDFNNEADTPDNFQSRRPNTSFCFLDIRSPGLGDTAMYLCATSGGLDSRETQYFGPGTRLLVL.

The chain employs TRBV11-1 and TRBJ1-1, with 9 bases identical to TRBD1. The germline CDR1 and CDR2 sequences are SGHAT and FQDESV (reference sequence). The trim removed 5 bases at V and 3 bases at J, leaving 10 bases unmatched. There are 16 residues in the CDR3. The CDR3 reads CASSADRGTRYTEAFF. The CDR3 bases are TGTGCCAGCAGCGCAGACAGGGGGACCCGATACACTGAAGCTTTCTTT.

This sequence joins TRBV24-1 and TRBJ2-3; the match to TRBD1 covers 10 bases. With 5 bases clipped from V and 3 bases from J, the junction kept 1 base outside the gene matches. This CDR3 contains 14 residues. Germline values: CDR1 KGHDR, CDR2 SFDVKD. The CDR3 coding sequence is TGTGCCACCAGTGGGACAGGGGGTACAGATACGCAGTATTTT. It yields the protein CATSGTGGTDTQYF.

The rearrangement joins TRBV7-2 to TRBJ1-6; D unresolved. CDR3 length: 14 residues. Looked up from germline, CDR1 is SGHTA and CDR2 is FQGNSA. V gave up 0 bases and J gave up 7 bases, with 7 bases separating them. As DNA, the CDR3 is TGTGCCAGCAGCTTAGCGCCTCCCAATTCACCCCTCCACTTT. Its protein is CASSLAPPNSPLHF.

This clone occurred once. This chain links TRBV15 with TRBJ1-2; TRBD1 might be the D (5 bases). V was shortened by 0 bases and J by 5 bases, with 13 bases between the two germline ends. Germline loops: CDR1 LNHNV, CDR2 YYDKDF (reference sequence). The CDR3 extends over 15 amino acids. This CDR3 reads CATSRDHVKGYGYTF. The CDR3 nucleotides are TGTGCCACCAGCAGAGATCATGTTAAGGGGTATGGCTACACCTTC.

The rearrangement links TRBV5-4 to TRBJ2-2; D uncertain. V was clipped by 2 bases and J by 0 bases, with 8 bases between them. Germline V gene data show CDR1 as SGHNT and CDR2 as YYREEE (reference sequence). There are 15 residues in the CDR3. The CDR3 region is CASSFRTANTGELFF. The DNA for the CDR3 is TGTGCCAGCAGCTTCAGGACGGCGAACACCGGGGAGCTGTTTTTT.

This chain uses TRBV13 with TRBJ1-6; tentative D call: TRBD1 (5 bases). This CDR3 region has 14 residues. V lost 4 bases to trimming and J lost 6 bases, with 10 bases between them. CDR1 is PRHDT, CDR2 FYEKMQ, per germline (reference sequence). The CDR3 is CASSSTVPNSPLHF. Here the CDR3 DNA reads TGTGCCAGCAGCTCGACAGTACCTAATTCACCCCTCCACTTT.

V usage is TRBV29-1 and J usage is TRBJ1-1, with D hard to call. Per the germline V gene, CDR1 is SQVTM and CDR2 is ANQGSEA. The CDR3 runs 14 residues. The V end lost 6 bases, the J end lost 3 bases, and 17 bases lay between the germline ends. CDR3 loop: CSVTKTYPDTEAFF. In nucleotides, the CDR3 is TGCAGCGTCACTAAGACCTACCCGGACACTGAAGCTTTCTTT.

The genes are TRBV7-6 and TRBJ2-3; perhaps TRBD2 as D (5 bases). V was clipped by 3 bases and J by 4 bases, with 14 bases between them. The CDR3 covers 15 residues. CDR1 and CDR2 (germline): SGHVS, FNYEAQ. CDR3 residues: CASSLDLGVPDTQYF. In nucleotides, the CDR3 is TGTGCCAGCAGCTTGGACCTGGGAGTCCCAGATACGCAGTATTTT.

This clone was counted a few times. The V gene is TRBV7-9, the J gene TRBJ1-6; 7 nucleotides agree with TRBD1. The CDR3 has 14 residues. Germline V gene data show CDR1 as SEHNR and CDR2 as FQNEAQ (reference sequence). J was trimmed by 10 bases and V by 8 bases; bases with no gene match: 11. Here the CDR3 DNA reads TGTGCCAGCGGTCAGGGACAGCTCTCGTCACCCCTCCACTTT. It encodes CASGQGQLSSPLHF. Combining the CDR3 with reference TRBV7-9 and TRBJ1-6 gives the whole variable domain DTGVSQNPRHKITKRGQNVTFRCDPISEHNRLYWYRQTLGQGPEFLTYFQNEAQLEKSRLLSDRFSAERPKGSFSTLEIQRTEQGDSAMYLCASGQGQLSSPLHFGNGTRLTVT.

The chain has TRBV11-2 and TRBJ2-5, with D perhaps matching TRBD1 (6 bases). V was shortened by 5 bases and J by 5 bases, with 18 bases between the two germline ends. CDR1 is SGHAT, CDR2 FQNNGV, per germline. The CDR3 totals 15 residues. The CDR3 sequence is CASSPTGMAGETQYF. The CDR3 DNA sequence: TGTGCCAGCAGCCCTACAGGGATGGCCGGGGAGACCCAGTACTTC.

This clone has just one count. V is TRBV14 and J is TRBJ1-6, with D unclear. There are 15 residues in the CDR3. Trimming shortened V by 4 bases and J by 0 bases, and 7 bases separated the two germline ends. The germline gives CDR1 SGHDN, CDR2 FVKESK. CDR3 region: CASSPPGSYNSPLHF. The CDR3 DNA reads TGTGCCAGCAGCCCTCCGGGCTCCTATAATTCACCCCTCCACTTT.

V and J are TRBV7-9 and TRBJ2-5; tentative D call: TRBD1 (6 bases). Trimming shortened V by 1 base and J by 0 bases, and 12 bases separated the two germline ends. The CDR3 contains 16 residues. Germline V gene sequence: CDR1 SEHNR, CDR2 FQNEAQ (reference sequence). CDR3 nucleotide sequence: TGTGCCAGCAGCTTAGGGGACACTCCTTACCAAGAGACCCAGTACTTC. It encodes CASSLGDTPYQETQYF. Full variable domain (missing parts from reference TRBV7-9 and TRBJ2-5): DTGVSQNPRHKITKRGQNVTFRCDPISEHNRLYWYRQTLGQGPEFLTYFQNEAQLEKSRLLSDRFSAERPKGSFSTLEIQRTEQGDSAMYLCASSLGDTPYQETQYFGPGTRLLVL.

This chain uses TRBV27 with TRBJ2-1, with D unclear. V shed 3 bases and J shed 0 bases, with 3 bases lying between them. The CDR3 loop spans 13 amino acids. The germline V gene has CDR1 MNHEY and CDR2 SMNVEV (reference sequence). The CDR3 region has the DNA TGTGCCAGCAGTTTTAGCTCCTACAATGAGCAGTTCTTC. Encoded protein: CASSFSSYNEQFF.

The chain combines TRBV6-5 with TRBJ2-7, with a possible D match to TRBD1 (6 bases). This CDR3 is 14 amino acids long. Germline CDR1 MNHEY, CDR2 SVGAGI. V was pared by 2 bases and J by 3 bases, with 11 bases between. CDR3 loop: CASSYGGTIYEQYF. The CDR3, as DNA: TGTGCCAGCAGTTACGGGGGCACTATCTACGAGCAGTACTTC.

The chain links TRBV14 to TRBJ1-1; 8 bases agree with TRBD1. The CDR3 spans 13 residues. J was trimmed by 5 bases and V by 1 base; bases with no gene match: 0. Germline V CDR1 and CDR2: SGHDN, FVKESK. The CDR3 spells CASSQGTGTEAFF. The CDR3 DNA reads as TGTGCCAGCAGCCAAGGGACAGGGACTGAAGCTTTCTTT.

The chain combines TRBV19 with TRBJ1-2; the D gene is possibly TRBD1 (5 bases). CDR3 length: 15 residues. Germline V gene lookup returns CDR1 LNHDA and CDR2 SQIVND (reference sequence). Trimming took 5 bases from V and 3 from J, leaving 16 bases between them. The CDR3 coding sequence is TGTGCCAGTAGTCCTTTTCCCGGGACTTACTATGGCTACACCTTC. It yields the protein CASSPFPGTYYGYTF.